This TCR beta chain was observed in a study of metastatic and nonmetastatic thyroid tumors. Across the whole study: Both malignant and benign thyroid patients supplied peripheral blood and tumor or nodule tissue samples, across which the repertoires of these patients were then compared. Study conclusions and caveats: Reports indicated that malignant thyroid tumors showed significantly higher TCR beta diversity than benign nodules did, in blood and tumor.

This clone was found many times. The antigen is not known. Thyroid surgery was preceded by no treatment in any patient. Germline V CDR1 and CDR2: SEHNR, FQNEAQ (reference sequence). Trimming took 5 bases from V and 6 from J, leaving 11 bases between them. This CDR3 comprises 14 residues. In the source study's methods: Differences in CDR3 between clinicopathological groups were drawn on to build a classifier intended to discriminate distant-metastatic papillary thyroid cancer patients. TCRdb re-called clones from the PCR reads using MiXCR. What appears here as the V and J calls and clone size reflects TCRdb's work, not the paper's. The profile shows about 92,000 clones, about 15% of them singletons.

V gene TRBV7-9 combines with J gene TRBJ1-6; D is ambiguous. The sample was blood. This clonotype was sampled from a female donor with papillary thyroid cancer or a benign thyroid nodule (not recorded which). Some clones in this sample may be carry-over from other donors' samples. The CDR3: CASSRRVSNSPLHF. The CDR3 nucleotides are TGTGCCAGCAGCCGGAGGGTATCTAATTCACCCCTCCACTTT. Supplemented by reference TRBV7-9 and TRBJ1-6, the full variable domain reads DTGVSQNPRHKITKRGQNVTFRCDPISEHNRLYWYRQTLGQGPEFLTYFQNEAQLEKSRLLSDRFSAERPKGSFSTLEIQRTEQGDSAMYLCASSRRVSNSPLHFGNGTRLTVT.